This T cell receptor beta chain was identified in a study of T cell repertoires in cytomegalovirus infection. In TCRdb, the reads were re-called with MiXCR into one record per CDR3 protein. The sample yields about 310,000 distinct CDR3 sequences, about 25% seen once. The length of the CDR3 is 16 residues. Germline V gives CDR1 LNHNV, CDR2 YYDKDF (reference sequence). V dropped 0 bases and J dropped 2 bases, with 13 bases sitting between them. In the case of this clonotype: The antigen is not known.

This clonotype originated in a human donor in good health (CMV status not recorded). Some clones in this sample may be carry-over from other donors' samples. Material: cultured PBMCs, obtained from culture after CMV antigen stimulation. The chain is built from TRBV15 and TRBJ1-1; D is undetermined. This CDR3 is CATSRDLRTLNTEAFF. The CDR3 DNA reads TGTGCCACCAGCAGAGATCTTAGAACCCTAAACACTGAAGCTTTCTTT.